The clone carrying this TCR beta chain was seen a few times. CDR3 length: 15 residues. Germline V gives CDR1 SGHTA, CDR2 FQGNSA. Trimming removed 5 bases at V and 3 bases at J, with 15 bases between. The sample belongs to a study of T-cell reconstitution after alpha-beta-depleted transplantation in children. This sample's TCRbeta library carried unique molecular identifier barcodes. TCRdb re-called the PCR reads through MiXCR, storing one row per CDR3 protein. The data hold over 550,000 distinct CDR3 sequences, with 8% to 11% observed a single time. The gene calls are TRBV7-2 and TRBJ2-3; D is undetermined. The TCR sequence derives from a human donor who donated a stem cell graft to a child with acute myeloid leukemia. The material sequenced was PBMCs from the stem cell graft donor, taken from the stem cell graft. CDR3 protein: CASSRNGRLTDTQYF. The CDR3 nucleotides read TGTGCCAGCAGCCGTAATGGCAGGCTTACAGATACGCAGTATTTT.